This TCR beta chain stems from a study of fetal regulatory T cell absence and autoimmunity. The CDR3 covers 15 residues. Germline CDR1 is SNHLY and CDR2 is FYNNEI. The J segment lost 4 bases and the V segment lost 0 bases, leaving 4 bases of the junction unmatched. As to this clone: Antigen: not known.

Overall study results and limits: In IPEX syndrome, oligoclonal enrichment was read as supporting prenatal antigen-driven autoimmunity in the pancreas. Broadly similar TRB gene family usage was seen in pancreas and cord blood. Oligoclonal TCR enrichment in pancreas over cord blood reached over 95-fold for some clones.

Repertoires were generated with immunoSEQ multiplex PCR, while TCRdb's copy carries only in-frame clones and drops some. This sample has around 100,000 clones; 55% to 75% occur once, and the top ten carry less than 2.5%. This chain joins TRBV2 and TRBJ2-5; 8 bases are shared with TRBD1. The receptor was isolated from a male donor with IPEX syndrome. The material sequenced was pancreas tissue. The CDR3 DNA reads TGTGCCAGCAGTGAAGCCTTTGACAGGGGAGAGACCCAGTACTTC. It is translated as CASSEAFDRGETQYF.